The clone carrying this TCR beta chain was found a few times. This record belongs to a study of response to subunit inactivated influenza vaccine. TCRdb ran MiXCR on the RT-PCR reads and lists one entry per CDR3 protein. The sample gives under 850,000 distinct CDR3 sequences, about 18% of which show up once; roughly a tenth is in the top ten. The receptor was isolated from a man in his forties or fifties who received an inactivated influenza vaccine. The input for sequencing was PBMCs from blood, taken 5 to 6 days after vaccination.

CDR3 in amino acids: CSVVLRTVPDTQYF. The CDR3 DNA reads TGCAGCGTTGTCCTCCGGACAGTTCCAGATACGCAGTATTTT. V gene TRBV29-1 combines with J gene TRBJ2-3; maybe TRBD1 (6 bases). The CDR3 spans 14 residues. The V end was cut by 4 bases, the J end by 4 bases, with 15 bases between. The V gene's germline CDR1 is SQVTM and CDR2 ANQGSEA.